Given below is one TCR beta chain in context. Its antigen is unidentified. The data stem from a study of identical twins. The CDR3 is 18 residues long. Germline values: CDR1 SGHRS, CDR2 YFSETQ. With V trimmed by 7 bases and J by 2 bases, 14 bases remained unmatched. Study-level findings and limits: There were fewer insertions in abundant cord blood beta clonotypes, but memory repertoires showed no such pattern. Out-of-frame beta sequences exhibited a weaker degree of excess twin sharing. Out-of-frame TCR alpha sharing in monozygotic twins exceeded recombination model predictions.

From the 5' RACE reads, TCRdb called clonotypes with MiXCR, one entry per CDR3 protein. The table lists some 900,000 distinct CDR3 sequences, more than 9% of them singletons. These sequences were also reported in another study, on yellow fever vaccine responses in identical twins. This second report adds: Reportedly, the response of twins' T cells to the vaccine seemed partly convergent, partly personalized.

The chain employs TRBV5-1 and TRBJ2-3; 12 positions agree with TRBD2. The source material was PBMCs. The TCR originated in a young woman in good health. DNA of the CDR3: TGCGCCAGCTCCCCCCCGGGCACTAGCGGGGGGTACACAGATACGCAGTATTTT. Translated, it gives CASSPPGTSGGYTDTQYF.